Following are 14 T cell receptor beta chains from one sample sequenced in a study of T cell changes during pregnancy in multiple sclerosis. Some clones are missing from TCRdb's copy, which holds only in-frame ones; the method was immunoSEQ multiplex PCR. Counted here are tens of thousands of clones, 93% occurring once; the ten biggest clones make up roughly 2.5%. The source was peripheral blood, collected in the second trimester of pregnancy. These receptor sequences come from a female donor with multiple sclerosis, enrolled in a pregnancy study.

The rearrangement uses TRBV14 and TRBJ1-2; no firm D call. The CDR3 loop spans 14 amino acids. Deletions cut 5 bases from V and 2 bases from J, with 12 bases between. CDR1 is SGHDN and CDR2 is FVKESK in the germline V gene. The CDR3 protein is CASSDYIGNYGYTF. As DNA, the CDR3 is TGTGCCAGCAGCGACTATATAGGGAACTATGGCTACACCTTC. Filled out from reference TRBV14 and TRBJ1-2, the complete variable domain reads EAGVTQFPSHSVIEKGQTVTLRCDPISGHDNLYWYRRVMGKEIKFLLHFVKESKQDESGMPNNRFLAERTGGTYSTLKVQPAELEDSGVYFCASSDYIGNYGYTFGSGTRLTVV.

The chain couples TRBV6-1 to TRBJ1-1; possibly TRBD1 for D (6 bases). Trimming left V 1 base short and J 8 bases short, with 17 bases between. Germline V gene sequence: CDR1 MNHNS, CDR2 SASEGT. The CDR3 contains 15 residues. CDR3 DNA: TGTGCCAGCAGTGAAGATGAAGGGGGATGGCTAGAAGCTTTCTTT. Translating gives CASSEDEGGWLEAFF.

The chain is built from TRBV19 and TRBJ2-5; 10 nucleotides match TRBD1. Losses at the gene ends were 1 base for V and 4 bases for J; bases not matched to a gene: 0. CDR3 length equals 14 residues. Germline-derived CDR1 and CDR2 are LNHDA and SQIVND (reference sequence). The CDR3 DNA follows: TGTGCCAGTAGTATAGGACAGGGGGCAGAGACCCAGTACTTC. Its protein product is CASSIGQGAETQYF.

The V and J genes are TRBV5-5 and TRBJ2-7; D ambiguous. Trimming removed 4 bases at V and 3 bases at J, with 5 bases between. Germline V gene data show CDR1 as SGHKS and CDR2 as YYEKEE (reference sequence). The CDR3 totals 11 residues. Written as DNA, the CDR3 is TGTGCCAGCAGCCTAAACTACGAGCAGTACTTC. This codes for CASSLNYEQYF. Using reference TRBV5-5 and TRBJ2-7 for the parts outside the CDR3, the full variable domain is DAGVTQSPTHLIKTRGQQVTLRCSPISGHKSVSWYQQVLGQGPQFIFQYYEKEERGRGNFPDRFSARQFPNYSSELNVNALLLGDSALYLCASSLNYEQYFGPGTRLTVT.

The V call is TRBV12-5, the J call TRBJ2-5; TRBD1 is a possible D gene (6 bases). Germline CDR1 LGHNT, CDR2 FRNRAP. V dropped 5 bases and J dropped 2 bases, with 9 bases sitting between them. The CDR3 runs to 13 residues. The CDR3 protein is CASGAGTQETQYF. The CDR3 DNA follows: TGTGCTAGTGGTGCCGGGACACAAGAGACCCAGTACTTC.

The V and J genes are TRBV11-2 and TRBJ2-1; D not resolved. The CDR3 is 11 amino acids. The germline gives CDR1 SGHAT, CDR2 FQNNGV. Between the trimmed V and J ends, which lost 0 bases and 8 bases, there was a span of 2 bases. The CDR3 region is CASSLDYEQFF. CDR3 bases: TGTGCCAGCAGCTTAGACTATGAGCAGTTCTTC.

This chain joins TRBV18 and TRBJ1-2; 9 bases match TRBD1. Germline V CDR1 and CDR2: KGHSH, LQKENI. V trimming: 6 bases; J trimming: 0 bases; junction bases outside the gene matches: 8. CDR3 length equals 16 residues. CDR3 protein: CASSPEGTGSNYGYTF. CDR3 DNA: TGTGCCAGCTCCCCGGAAGGGACAGGGTCTAACTATGGCTACACCTTC. Filled out from reference TRBV18 and TRBJ1-2, the complete variable domain reads NAGVMQNPRHLVRRRGQEARLRCSPMKGHSHVYWYRQLPEEGLKFMVYLQKENIIDESGMPKERFSAEFPKEGPSILRIQQVVRGDSAAYFCASSPEGTGSNYGYTFGSGTRLTVV.

The rearrangement joins TRBV18 to TRBJ2-1, with 10 bases identical to TRBD2. The CDR3 consists of 20 residues. CDR1 and CDR2 (germline): KGHSH, LQKENI. After removal of 5 bases from V and 0 bases from J, the junction contained 16 bases not matched to a gene. The CDR3 DNA follows: TGTGCCAGCTCAGGATACGTACTAGCGGGGAGTGGGGGCTCCTACAATGAGCAGTTCTTC. Its translation is CASSGYVLAGSGGSYNEQFF.

The rearrangement joins TRBV6-1 to TRBJ2-7; TRBD2 is a possible D gene (6 bases). The ends were cut back, 1 base at V and 3 bases at J, with 16 bases in the middle. This CDR3 is built from 16 residues. CDR1 MNHNS and CDR2 SASEGT come from the germline V gene. CDR3 region: CASSEGGAHAFYEQYF. In DNA form, the CDR3 reads TGTGCCAGCAGTGAAGGCGGGGCCCACGCCTTCTACGAGCAGTACTTC.

This chain uses TRBV18 with TRBJ1-5, with D possibly TRBD1 on 5 matching bases. Trimming pared 5 bases from V and 7 bases from J, leaving 18 bases between. The germline gives CDR1 KGHSH, CDR2 LQKENI. The CDR3 covers 15 residues. The CDR3, as DNA: TGTGCCAGCTCATTTTTCAGGGTCGAAGGGCAGCCCCAGCATTTT. This translates into CASSFFRVEGQPQHF.

The chain is built from TRBV18 and TRBJ2-2; TRBD2 matches 10 bases. This CDR3 is 16 amino acids long. CDR1 KGHSH and CDR2 LQKENI come from the germline V gene. With V trimmed by 3 bases and J by 5 bases, 6 bases remained unmatched. CDR3 in DNA: TGTGCCAGCTCACCTTGGACTAGCGGCACGACCGGGGAGCTGTTTTTT. It encodes CASSPWTSGTTGELFF.

The chain uses TRBV5-1 and TRBJ1-1; 9 nucleotides match TRBD1. CDR3 length equals 13 residues. Germline CDR1 and CDR2: SGHRS and YFSETQ. V lost 4 bases and J lost 13; bases outside the gene matches: 11. The CDR3 DNA follows: TGCGCCAGCAGCCCCGGGACAGGGTATGAGGGTTTCTTT. It specifies CASSPGTGYEGFF.

The chain combines TRBV9 with TRBJ2-3; D is uncertain. Trimming took off 4 bases at V and 3 bases at J, with 3 bases between the two ends. Germline V gene sequence: CDR1 SGDLS, CDR2 YYNGEE. The CDR3 sequence is 11 residues long. The CDR3 DNA sequence: TGTGCCAGCAGCTCGACAGATACGCAGTATTTT. Translated, it gives CASSSTDTQYF.

This chain uses TRBV19 with TRBJ1-2; 12 bases align to TRBD1. Germline values: CDR1 LNHDA, CDR2 SQIVND (reference sequence). The V and J ends lost 6 bases and 3 bases, in that order; junction bases with no gene match: 11. This CDR3 comprises 17 residues. CDR3 in amino acids: CASRGGDRGRGHYGYTF. The DNA of the CDR3 is TGTGCCAGTAGGGGGGGGGACAGGGGGCGAGGACACTATGGCTACACCTTC.